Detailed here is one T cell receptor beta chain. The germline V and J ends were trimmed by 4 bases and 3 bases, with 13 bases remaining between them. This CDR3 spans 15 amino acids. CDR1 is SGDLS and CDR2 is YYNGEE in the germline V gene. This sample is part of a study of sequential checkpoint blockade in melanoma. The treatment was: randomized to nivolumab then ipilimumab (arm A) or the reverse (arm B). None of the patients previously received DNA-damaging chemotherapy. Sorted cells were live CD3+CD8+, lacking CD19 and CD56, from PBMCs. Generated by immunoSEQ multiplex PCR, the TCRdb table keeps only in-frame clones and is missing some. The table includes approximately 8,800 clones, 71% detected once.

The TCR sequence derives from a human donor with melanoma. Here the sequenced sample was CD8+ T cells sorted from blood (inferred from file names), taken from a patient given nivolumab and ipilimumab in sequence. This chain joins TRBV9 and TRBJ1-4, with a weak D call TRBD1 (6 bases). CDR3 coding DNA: TGTGCCAGCAGCTCTAGGGGGGGTCCTAATGAAAAACTGTTTTTT. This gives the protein CASSSRGGPNEKLFF.